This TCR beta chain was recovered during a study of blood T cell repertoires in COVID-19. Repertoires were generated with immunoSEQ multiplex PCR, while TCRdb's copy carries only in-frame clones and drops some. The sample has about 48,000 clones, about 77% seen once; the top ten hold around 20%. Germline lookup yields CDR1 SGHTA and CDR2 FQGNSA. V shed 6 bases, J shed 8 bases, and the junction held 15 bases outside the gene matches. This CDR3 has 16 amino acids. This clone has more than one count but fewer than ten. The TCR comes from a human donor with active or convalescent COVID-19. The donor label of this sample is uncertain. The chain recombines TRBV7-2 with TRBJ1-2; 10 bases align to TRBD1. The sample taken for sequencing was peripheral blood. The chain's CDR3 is CASSLAGTGAFVGYTF. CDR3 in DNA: TGTGCCAGCAGTCTAGCCGGGACAGGGGCTTTTGTGGGCTACACCTTC.